Listed below are T cell receptor beta chains from one sample, sequenced in a study of PD-L1 blockade in urothelial cancer. Method: immunoSEQ multiplex PCR; TCRdb's copy keeps in-frame clones and lacks some. Of around 45,000 clones listed, approximately 88% are singletons. The material was PBMCs, obtained around atezolizumab (anti-PD-L1) treatment. The receptors here all came from a man at least 80 years old with urothelial cancer. The CDR3 runs from the conserved cysteine through the conserved F or W. Each record gives: clone size, D gene, J gene, V gene, CDR3 DNA, CDR3 protein. A D gene is named only where the DNA matches it firmly. Expanded clones are given a class, and other clones once, few, many or no size at all.

. . TRBJ1-3 TRBV14 TGTGCCAGCAGCGGTTTCAGGGGCTCCCACTCTGGAAACACCATATATTTT CASSGFRGSHSGNTIYF
once TRBD2 TRBJ2-5 TRBV20-1 TGCAGTGCTCGGGGCCGGGGGGACCAGTACTTC CSARGRGDQYF
. . TRBJ2-1 TRBV30 TGTGCCTGGAGTGTACTTGGCGGGACGACTTACAATGAGCAGTTCTTC CAWSVLGGTTYNEQFF
. . TRBJ1-1 TRBV5-6 TGTGCCAGCAGTGGGGGCCTCACTGAAGCTTTCTTT CASSGGLTEAFF
. . TRBJ2-7 TRBV5-1 TGCGCCAGCAGCGCCCTGAACAGGGCCCACGAGCAGTACTTC CASSALNRAHEQYF
. . TRBJ2-5 TRBV28 TGTGCCAGCAGTCCCCCCTCGGAGACCCAGTACTTC CASSPPSETQYF
few . TRBJ1-3 TRBV7-2 TGTGCCAGCAGCACATCAGGGGCTGGAAACACCATATATTTT CASSTSGAGNTIYF
. . TRBJ2-1 TRBV7-2 TGTGCCAGCAGCTTAGCGCCGTCTCCTCCTAAGCAGTTCTTC CASSLAPSPPKQFF
. . TRBJ1-2 TRBV10-2 TGCGCCAGCAGTGAGTCGAGGGTAAATGGCTACACCTTC CASSESRVNGYTF
. TRBD1 TRBJ2-1 TRBV5-1 TGCGCCAGCAGCGTATTAGGACAGGGGGCTCGCTACAATGAGCAGTTCTTC CASSVLGQGARYNEQFF
. . TRBJ2-1 TRBV9 TGTGCCAGCAGCGTAGGGGAGAAGGATCAGTTCTTC CASSVGEKDQFF
once TRBD1 TRBJ2-7 TRBV2 TGTGCCAGCAGTGGTTGGCAGGGGGTTTCCTACGAGCAGTACTTC CASSGWQGVSYEQYF
. . TRBJ2-1 TRBV5-4 TGTGCCAGCACCCCAGACTTGTTAGGAGCGGTAGAGCAGTTCTTC CASTPDLLGAVEQFF
. . TRBJ1-1 TRBV15 TGTGCCACCAGCAGGGGGCGATGGAACACTGAAGCTTTCTTT CATSRGRWNTEAFF
. TRBD1 TRBJ1-2 TRBV15 TGTGCCACCAGCAGGTATACGACAGGGTCCAGTGGCTACACCTTC CATSRYTTGSSGYTF
. . TRBJ1-2 TRBV5-1 TGCGCCAGCAGCTTGGATCAGGGAAACTATGGCTACACCTTC CASSLDQGNYGYTF
. . TRBJ1-2 TRBV5-1 TGCGCCAGCAGCTTGGACAGGAGCTATGGCTACACCTTC CASSLDRSYGYTF
once . TRBJ1-3 TRBV19 TGTGCCAGTGGGTTTCGGCTGGGAGAAAACACCATATATTTT CASGFRLGENTIYF
. TRBD2 TRBJ2-1 TRBV13 TGTGCCAGCAGCTTGGAACCGGGACTAGCTAATGAGCAGTTCTTC CASSLEPGLANEQFF
. TRBD2 TRBJ2-1 TRBV13 TGTGCCAGCAGCTTAAGGACTAGCGGGAGCTCCTACAATGAGCAGTTCTTC CASSLRTSGSSYNEQFF
. . TRBJ1-3 TRBV5-6 TGTGCCAGCCGCCGCAGGGAAACTGGAAACACCATATATTTT CASRRRETGNTIYF
. TRBD1 TRBJ2-3 TRBV2 TGTGCCAGCAGGCCGGACAGGGGTCCAGATACGCAGTATTTT CASRPDRGPDTQYF
. . TRBJ1-4 TRBV18 TGTGCCAGCTCACCCCCAGGCAGGGGTGAAAAACTGTTTTTT CASSPPGRGEKLFF
. . TRBJ1-5 TRBV30 TGTGCCTGGAGTGTACTCCAGGGGAATCAGCCCCAGCATTTT CAWSVLQGNQPQHF
once . TRBJ1-1 TRBV30 TGTGCCTGGAGTGTATCCCCGGGAGACACTGAAGCTTTCTTT CAWSVSPGDTEAFF
. . TRBJ1-5 TRBV28 TGTGCCAGCAGTCCAAACGTGCCCTTCGAGGGGGATCAGCCCCAGCATTTT CASSPNVPFEGDQPQHF
. TRBD1 TRBJ1-3 TRBV28 TGTGCCAGCATCGCCGACAGGGTCCCTGGAAACACCATATATTTT CASIADRVPGNTIYF
. . TRBJ2-2 TRBV5-4 TGTGCCAGCAGCTTGGCCCAACGGTCGAACACCGGGGAGCTGTTTTTT CASSLAQRSNTGELFF
. TRBD1 TRBJ2-7 TRBV5-5 TGTGCCAGCAGCCCGGATGGGGGACAGGTGGGCGAGCAGTACTTC CASSPDGGQVGEQYF